The sequence of this TCR beta chain was determined in a study of blood T cell repertoires in COVID-19. Assay used: immunoSEQ multiplex PCR; TCRdb lists only in-frame clones, some missing. The sample consists of 200,000 to 250,000 clones, 70% to 90% of them appearing once. This sequence was found in a man aged 30 to 45 who had recovered from COVID-19. Sequenced input: PBMCs or T cells enriched from blood (not recorded which).

The CDR3 DNA reads as TGTGCCACCGGGGGGTTAGACGGGGAAAAACTGTTTTTT. Its protein is CATGGLDGEKLFF. The gene calls are TRBV7-9 and TRBJ1-4; maybe TRBD1 (5 bases). The CDR3 length is 13 residues. V lost 10 bases and J 8 bases, leaving 17 bases between the germline ends. The germline CDR1 and CDR2 sequences are SEHNR and FQNEAQ (reference sequence).